This is a list of T cell receptor beta chains from one sample in a study of radiotherapy plus CTLA-4 blockade in lung cancer. Produced via immunoSEQ multiplex PCR; TCRdb's table is partial and in-frame only. The sample lists tens of thousands of clones; about 79% were seen once. The source was peripheral blood, collected from a patient treated with radiotherapy plus ipilimumab. Source of these receptors: a human donor with non-small cell lung cancer who had a partial response to radiotherapy plus ipilimumab. Some clones in this sample may be carry-over from other donors' samples. Each CDR3 is given with its conserved first and last residue. D genes are given only for firm matches. Where a row states a size, it is once, few, many or the class of an expanded clone; other rows omit it.

size: once; D: TRBD1; V: TRBV6-5; J: TRBJ2-7; CDR3: CATKTSGTGPYEQYF; DNA: TGTGCCACTAAAACCTCTGGGACAGGGCCCTACGAGCAGTACTTC
size: few; D: -; V: TRBV7-9; J: TRBJ1-3; CDR3: CASSDLVTGSGNTIYF; DNA: TGTGCCAGCAGCGATTTAGTAACCGGCTCTGGAAACACCATATATTTT
size: -; D: TRBD1; V: TRBV2; J: TRBJ1-6; CDR3: CASSDRDSSYSPLHF; DNA: TGTGCCAGCAGTGATAGGGACAGCTCCTATTCACCCCTCCACTTT
size: -; D: TRBD2; V: TRBV10-1; J: TRBJ2-7; CDR3: CASSESGGGYGEQYF; DNA: TGCGCCAGCAGTGAGTCGGGCGGGGGATATGGGGAGCAGTACTTC
size: -; D: -; V: TRBV15; J: TRBJ1-5; CDR3: CATSRRTGNNQPQHF; DNA: TGTGCCACCAGCAGACGTACAGGAAACAATCAGCCCCAGCATTTT
size: -; D: -; V: TRBV14; J: TRBJ1-5; CDR3: CASSQVDGGPQHF; DNA: TGTGCCAGCAGCCAAGTCGACGGAGGGCCCCAGCATTTT
size: few; D: TRBD1; V: TRBV7-2; J: TRBJ2-7; CDR3: CASSWGQYYEQYF; DNA: TGTGCCAGCAGCTGGGGACAGTATTACGAGCAGTACTTC
size: once; D: -; V: TRBV29-1; J: TRBJ2-1; CDR3: CSVETSYNEQFF; DNA: TGCAGCGTTGAAACAAGCTACAATGAGCAGTTCTTC
size: -; D: -; V: TRBV7-3; J: TRBJ2-2; CDR3: CASRTGPNTGELFF; DNA: TGTGCCAGCAGGACAGGCCCGAACACCGGGGAGCTGTTTTTT
size: -; D: TRBD2; V: TRBV29-1; J: TRBJ2-4; CDR3: CSVEVSGISGIQYF; DNA: TGCAGCGTTGAAGTTAGCGGGATTTCGGGCATTCAGTACTTC
size: -; D: TRBD2; V: TRBV27; J: TRBJ2-2; CDR3: CASSLSSGRGTGELFF; DNA: TGTGCCAGCAGTCTTTCTAGCGGGAGAGGAACCGGGGAGCTGTTTTTT
size: -; D: -; V: TRBV4-3; J: TRBJ2-3; CDR3: CASSSKHRSGTDTQYF; DNA: TGCGCCAGCAGCTCAAAGCACAGGTCCGGCACAGATACGCAGTATTTT